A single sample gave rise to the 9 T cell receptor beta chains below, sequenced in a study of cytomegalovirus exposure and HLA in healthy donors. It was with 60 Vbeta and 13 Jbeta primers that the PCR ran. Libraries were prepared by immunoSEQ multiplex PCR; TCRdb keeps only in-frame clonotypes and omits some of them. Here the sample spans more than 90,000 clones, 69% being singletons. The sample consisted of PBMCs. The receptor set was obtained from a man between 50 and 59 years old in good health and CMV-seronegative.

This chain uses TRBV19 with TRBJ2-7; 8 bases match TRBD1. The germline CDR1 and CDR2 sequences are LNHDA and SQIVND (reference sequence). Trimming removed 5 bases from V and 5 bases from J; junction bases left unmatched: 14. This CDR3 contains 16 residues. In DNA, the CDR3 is TGTGCCAGTAGTGCAACCGGGACAGGACCACTAAACGAGCAGTACTTC. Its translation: CASSATGTGPLNEQYF. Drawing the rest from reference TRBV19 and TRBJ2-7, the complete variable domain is DGGITQSPKYLFRKEGQNVTLSCEQNLNHDAMYWYRQDPGQGLRLIYYSQIVNDFQKGDIAEGYSVSREKKESFPLTVTSAQKNPTAFYLCASSATGTGPLNEQYFGPGTRLTVT.

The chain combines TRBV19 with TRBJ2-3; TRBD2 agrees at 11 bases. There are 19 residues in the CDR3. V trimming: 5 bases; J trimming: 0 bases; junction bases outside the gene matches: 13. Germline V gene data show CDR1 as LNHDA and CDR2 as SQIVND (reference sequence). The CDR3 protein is CASSALLSSSGGSTDTQYF. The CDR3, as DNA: TGTGCCAGTAGTGCGTTATTGTCGTCTAGCGGGGGGAGCACAGATACGCAGTATTTT.

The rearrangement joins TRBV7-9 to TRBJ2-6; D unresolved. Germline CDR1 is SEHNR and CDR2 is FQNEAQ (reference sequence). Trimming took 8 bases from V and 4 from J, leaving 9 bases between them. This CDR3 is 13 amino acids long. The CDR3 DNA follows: TGTGCCAGCTGGGCATCAGGGGCCAACGTCCTGACTTTC. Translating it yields CASWASGANVLTF. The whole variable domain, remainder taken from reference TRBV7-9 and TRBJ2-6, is DTGVSQNPRHKITKRGQNVTFRCDPISEHNRLYWYRQTLGQGPEFLTYFQNEAQLEKSRLLSDRFSAERPKGSFSTLEIQRTEQGDSAMYLCASWASGANVLTFGAGSRLTVL.

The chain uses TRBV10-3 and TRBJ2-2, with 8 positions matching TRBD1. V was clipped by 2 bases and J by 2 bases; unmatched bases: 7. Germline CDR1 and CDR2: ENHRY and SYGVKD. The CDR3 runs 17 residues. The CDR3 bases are TGTGCCATCAGTGAGAGGGGCAGGGGGCGCAACACCGGGGAGCTGTTTTTT. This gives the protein CAISERGRGRNTGELFF.

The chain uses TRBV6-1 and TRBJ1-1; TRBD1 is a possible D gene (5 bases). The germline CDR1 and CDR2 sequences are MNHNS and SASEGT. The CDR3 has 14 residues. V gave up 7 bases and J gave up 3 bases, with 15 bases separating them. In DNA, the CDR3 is TGTGCCAGCACCGCTATGGGGGGGGACACTGAAGCTTTCTTT. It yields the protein CASTAMGGDTEAFF.

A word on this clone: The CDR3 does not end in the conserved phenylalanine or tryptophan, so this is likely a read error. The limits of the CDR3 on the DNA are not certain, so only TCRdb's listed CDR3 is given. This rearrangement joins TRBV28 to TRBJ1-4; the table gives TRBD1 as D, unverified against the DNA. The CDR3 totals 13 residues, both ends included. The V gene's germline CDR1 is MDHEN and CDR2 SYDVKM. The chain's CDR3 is CASSLSGDSNLFS.

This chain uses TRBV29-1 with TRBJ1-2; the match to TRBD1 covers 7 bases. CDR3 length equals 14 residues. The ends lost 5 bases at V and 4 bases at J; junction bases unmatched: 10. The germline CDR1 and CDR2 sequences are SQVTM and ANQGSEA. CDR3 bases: TGCAGCGTTCTGACAGGGACTGATGTCTATGGCTACACCTTC. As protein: CSVLTGTDVYGYTF.

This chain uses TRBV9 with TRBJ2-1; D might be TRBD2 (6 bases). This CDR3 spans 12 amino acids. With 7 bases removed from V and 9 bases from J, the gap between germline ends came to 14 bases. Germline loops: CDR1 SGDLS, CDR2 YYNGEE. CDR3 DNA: TGTGCCAGCTCGTTGGGGGGACCTGAGCAGTTCTTC. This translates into CASSLGGPEQFF. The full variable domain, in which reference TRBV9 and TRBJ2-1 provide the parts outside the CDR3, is DSGVTQTPKHLITATGQRVTLRCSPRSGDLSVYWYQQSLDQGLQFLIQYYNGEERAKGNILERFSAQQFPDLHSELNLSSLELGDSALYFCASSLGGPEQFFGPGTRLTVL.

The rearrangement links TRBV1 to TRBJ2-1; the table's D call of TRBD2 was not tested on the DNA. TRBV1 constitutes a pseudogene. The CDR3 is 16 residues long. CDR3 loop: CTSSPSLRGAYNEQFF. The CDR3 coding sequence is TGCACCAGCAGCCCTAGCTTGCGCGGGGCCTACAATGAGCAGTTCTTC.